This T cell receptor (beta chain) was captured in a study of control samples from healthy donors and cancer patients. Profiled with immunoSEQ multiplex PCR; TCRdb holds only in-frame clones, not every one. The sample gives some 100,000 clones, roughly 90% of which show up once; over 15% is in the top ten. The V gene lost 5 bases and the J gene lost 2 bases, with 10 bases spanning the gap. The CDR3 sequence is 15 residues long. Germline lookup yields CDR1 MNHEY and CDR2 SMNVEV (reference sequence). J is TRBJ2-6 and V is TRBV27; D is ambiguous. The TCR sequence derives from a woman aged 50 to 60 in good health. The sequenced sample consisted of blood. CDR3 bases: TGTGCCAGCAGTCCCACGGGTACTGGGGCCAACGTCCTGACTTTC. This gives the protein CASSPTGTGANVLTF.